What follows are 16 T cell receptor beta chains derived from one specimen sequenced in a study of blood T cell repertoires in COVID-19. Profiling relied on immunoSEQ multiplex PCR, and the TCRdb table lists in-frame clones only, not all of them. The repertoire holds roughly 300,000 clones, with 70% to 90% as singletons. The specimen sequenced was peripheral blood. The receptor set was obtained from a woman under 40 with COVID-19, enrolled during active disease.

The rearrangement links TRBV7-2 to TRBJ2-7, with a possible D match to TRBD1 (6 bases). Germline loops: CDR1 SGHTA, CDR2 FQGNSA. V was shortened by 3 bases and J by 4 bases, with 16 bases between the two germline ends. The CDR3 contains 15 residues. DNA of the CDR3: TGTGCCAGCAGCTTTTTGGGGGCCCCGGGGTACGAGCAGTACTTC. As protein: CASSFLGAPGYEQYF.

V usage is TRBV6-5 and J usage is TRBJ2-1; D is uncertain. The V end was cut by 6 bases, the J end by 7 bases, with 13 bases between. The length of the CDR3 is 13 residues. From germline, CDR1 is MNHEY and CDR2 SVGAGI. CDR3 amino acids: CASSSRIANEQFF. The CDR3 nucleotides read TGTGCCAGCAGCTCCCGAATTGCGAATGAGCAGTTCTTC.

This sequence joins TRBV30 and TRBJ2-7, with D perhaps matching TRBD2 (5 bases). V gave up 3 bases and J gave up 5 bases, with 11 bases separating them. Germline V gene lookup returns CDR1 GTSNPN and CDR2 SVGIG (reference sequence). The CDR3 length is 12 residues. CDR3 in DNA: TGTGCCTGGAGCAGCGGAAGAAACGAGCAGTACTTC. Translated, it gives CAWSSGRNEQYF.

This clone has a single count. V is TRBV2 and J is TRBJ2-1; 12 bases map to TRBD2. V was pared by 2 bases and J by 4 bases, with 3 bases of the junction left unmatched. The CDR3 has 16 residues. CDR1 is SNHLY and CDR2 is FYNNEI in the germline V gene. Here the CDR3 DNA reads TGTGCCAGCAGTGAACTAGCGGGGGGGCCGTACAATGAGCAGTTCTTC. It codes for CASSELAGGPYNEQFF.

V and J are TRBV27 and TRBJ2-3, with 8 bases fitting TRBD2. Trimming removed 5 bases from V and 0 bases from J; junction bases left unmatched: 22. CDR3 length: 21 amino acids. Germline-derived CDR1 and CDR2 are MNHEY and SMNVEV (reference sequence). CDR3 nucleotides: TGTGCCAGCAGTCGAACCCCACCTCTCAGCGGGGGCCCGGTGAGCACAGATACGCAGTATTTT. Protein product: CASSRTPPLSGGPVSTDTQYF.

The chain couples TRBV5-1 to TRBJ1-2; D is unresolved. V shed 3 bases and J shed 1 base, with 16 bases lying between them. The V gene's germline CDR1 is SGHRS and CDR2 YFSETQ. The CDR3 has 16 amino acids. DNA of the CDR3: TGCGCCAGCAGCTCTCTAGCCTCCGGTGTTAACTATGGCTACACCTTC. Amino acid sequence: CASSSLASGVNYGYTF.

A word on this clone: A junction boundary mismatches the germline segment, possibly from a read error. The chain couples TRBV30 to TRBJ2-2, with a weak D call TRBD2 (6 bases). Germline V gene lookup returns CDR1 GTSNPN and CDR2 SVGIG (reference sequence). This CDR3 has 13 residues. CDR3 sequence: CAWNDGGSWELFF. In DNA, the CDR3 is TGTGCCTGGAACGACGGGGGTAGCTGGGAACTGTTTTTT.

The gene calls are TRBV27 and TRBJ1-2; D ambiguous. V was clipped by 3 bases and J by 4 bases, with 15 bases between them. The germline CDR1 and CDR2 sequences are MNHEY and SMNVEV (reference sequence). The CDR3 is made up of 15 amino acids. The chain's CDR3 is CASSFSAGSLYGYTF. CDR3 coding DNA: TGTGCCAGCAGTTTCTCGGCAGGTTCCCTCTATGGCTACACCTTC.

The rearrangement uses TRBV19 and TRBJ1-6; possible D gene TRBD1, 5 bases. Germline V gene lookup returns CDR1 LNHDA and CDR2 SQIVND (reference sequence). This CDR3 region has 15 residues. Between the trimmed V and J ends, which lost 2 bases and 8 bases, there was a span of 13 bases. The CDR3 DNA reads TGTGCCAGTAGTATAAGCGGGACCCTCCATTCACCCCTCCACTTT. This encodes CASSISGTLHSPLHF.

A single count supports this clone. The chain links TRBV3-1 (or the pseudogene TRBV3-2) to TRBJ1-5; possible D gene TRBD1, 6 bases. Germline CDR1 is LGHDT and CDR2 is YNNKEL (reference sequence). The CDR3 totals 16 residues. V was trimmed by 4 bases and J by 0 bases, leaving 13 bases between them. CDR3 sequence (DNA): TGTGCCAGCAGCCGAGGGACACCTTATAGCAATCAGCCCCAGCATTTT. Translation: CASSRGTPYSNQPQHF.

The rearrangement uses TRBV10-2 and TRBJ2-3; 8 bases are shared with TRBD1. V was pared by 7 bases and J by 0 bases, with 6 bases of the junction left unmatched. Germline-derived CDR1 and CDR2 are WSHSY and SAAADI. The CDR3 extends over 15 amino acids. This CDR3 reads CASTQQGGSTDTQYF. CDR3 DNA: TGCGCCAGCACCCAACAGGGGGGAAGCACAGATACGCAGTATTTT.

This clone came up once. The chain employs TRBV6-5 and TRBJ2-7, with D tentatively TRBD1 (6 bases). This CDR3 has 14 residues. CDR1 MNHEY and CDR2 SVGAGI come from the germline V gene. Trimming took 6 bases from V and 4 from J, leaving 16 bases between them. This CDR3 is CASSSGTRLYEQYF. The CDR3 region has the DNA TGTGCCAGCAGCTCCGGGACAAGGCTGTACGAGCAGTACTTC.

The V gene is TRBV27, the J gene TRBJ2-1, with 11 bases identical to TRBD2. CDR1 and CDR2 (germline): MNHEY, SMNVEV (reference sequence). This CDR3 is built from 17 residues. Losses at the gene ends were 5 bases for V and 4 bases for J; bases not matched to a gene: 10. The CDR3 nucleotides are TGTGCCAGCAGTCGCAAGACTAGCGGGAAAGTTTACAATGAGCAGTTCTTC. This gives the protein CASSRKTSGKVYNEQFF.

The rearrangement uses TRBV10-3 and TRBJ2-2; D perhaps matches TRBD2 (6 bases). CDR3 size: 18 residues. Germline loops: CDR1 ENHRY, CDR2 SYGVKD. The ends were cut back, 0 bases at V and 0 bases at J, with 14 bases in the middle. CDR3 sequence reads: CAISESPGTPANTGELFF. CDR3 bases: TGTGCCATCAGTGAGTCACCCGGGACTCCCGCGAACACCGGGGAGCTGTTTTTT.

The V call is TRBV5-5, the J call TRBJ1-4; D not resolved. Germline-derived CDR1 and CDR2 are SGHKS and YYEKEE (reference sequence). Trimming pared 1 base from V and 0 bases from J, leaving 10 bases between. This CDR3 comprises 16 residues. The CDR3 loop reads CASSLLLAATNEKLFF. CDR3 nucleotide sequence: TGTGCCAGCAGCTTGTTGTTGGCCGCAACTAATGAAAAACTGTTTTTT.

The chain has TRBV4-1 and TRBJ2-5; 7 bases are shared with TRBD2. The CDR3 covers 15 residues. Germline V gene data show CDR1 as MGHRA and CDR2 as YSYEKL. Unmatched junction bases numbered 6, after V lost 3 bases and J lost 2 bases. The CDR3, as DNA: TGCGCCAGCAGCCACGGAGCGGGACCGCAAGAGACCCAGTACTTC. Translating gives CASSHGAGPQETQYF.